This TCR beta chain was sequenced in a study of T cell responses to AZD1222 COVID-19 vaccine. In germline, CDR1 is LNHDA, CDR2 SQIVND (reference sequence). V was clipped by 9 bases and J by 9 bases; unmatched bases: 9. CDR3 length: 13 amino acids. As to this clone: The antigen is not known.

Generated by immunoSEQ multiplex PCR, the TCRdb table keeps only in-frame clones and is missing some. The sample records some 110,000 clones, 88% being singletons. Study results and limitations: Possibly, clonal diversity was underestimated; donors were largely white British and included more females. Nearly half of the spike-specific TCRs reportedly recognize variant regions that carry no mutations. At study baseline, merely five or six AZD1222 recipients were seropositive.

The material was peripheral blood, obtained on day 0 of AZD1222 vaccination. This clonotype originated in an adult in good health. The rearrangement uses TRBV19 and TRBJ2-1; 9 bases match TRBD1. The CDR3 region is CASTGQGSGEQFF. In DNA form, the CDR3 reads TGTGCCAGCACGGGACAGGGTTCCGGTGAGCAGTTCTTC.